The 18 T cell receptor beta chains below come from one sample, sequenced in a study of T cell changes during pregnancy in multiple sclerosis. TCRdb keeps only in-frame clones here, not all; method: immunoSEQ multiplex PCR. Here the sample spans around 69,000 clones, roughly 90% being singletons. Sequencing was performed on CD8+ T cells from peripheral blood mononuclear cells, taken before pregnancy. Every receptor here comes from a female donor with multiple sclerosis, enrolled in a pregnancy study.

V and J are TRBV27 and TRBJ2-1; D may be TRBD2 (7 bases). Trimming stripped 7 bases from V and 3 bases from J, with 13 bases between. Germline V lookup: CDR1 MNHEY, CDR2 SMNVEV (reference sequence). This CDR3 has 14 residues. Here the CDR3 reads CASNGGTNYNEQFF. For the CDR3, the DNA is TGTGCCAGCAACGGGGGGACAAACTACAATGAGCAGTTCTTC.

The CDR3 here is CASSPGQGAGEGEQFF. CDR3 DNA: TGCGCCAGCAGCCCGGGACAGGGGGCGGGTGAAGGTGAGCAGTTCTTC. This chain joins TRBV5-1 and TRBJ2-1; 12 positions agree with TRBD1. The CDR3 contains 16 residues. The trim removed 4 bases at V and 9 bases at J, leaving 11 bases unmatched. Germline V gene data show CDR1 as SGHRS and CDR2 as YFSETQ.

This rearrangement joins TRBV7-3 to TRBJ2-6; 12 nucleotides agree with TRBD1. Germline V gene data show CDR1 as SGHTA and CDR2 as FQGTGA. Trimming cost V 5 bases and J 3 bases; bases outside gene matches: 5. The length of the CDR3 is 17 residues. The CDR3 loop reads CASSEGQGANGANVLTF. The CDR3 DNA follows: TGTGCCAGCAGCGAGGGACAGGGGGCGAATGGGGCCAACGTCCTGACTTTC. Based on the CDR3 plus reference TRBV7-3 and TRBJ2-6, the full variable domain is GAGVSQTPSNKVTEKGKYVELRCDPISGHTALYWYRQSLGQGPEFLIYFQGTGAADDSGLPNDRFFAVRPEGSVSTLKIQRTERGDSAVYLCASSEGQGANGANVLTFGAGSRLTVL.

The chain recombines TRBV2 with TRBJ1-3, with TRBD1 as a possible D gene (5 bases). Germline CDR1 is SNHLY and CDR2 is FYNNEI. V was pared by 3 bases and J by 0 bases, with 9 bases between. The CDR3 has 15 amino acids. The CDR3 protein is CASSDLGGSGNTIYF. DNA for the CDR3: TGTGCCAGCAGTGACCTGGGGGGCTCTGGAAACACCATATATTTT.

This rearrangement joins TRBV10-2 to TRBJ1-2; the match to TRBD1 covers 7 bases. This CDR3 region has 14 residues. Losses at the gene ends were 7 bases for V and 6 bases for J; bases not matched to a gene: 11. From germline, CDR1 is WSHSY and CDR2 SAAADI. CDR3 bases: TGCGCCAGCACGGCCGGGGACAGTTACGATGGCTACACCTTC. Its translation is CASTAGDSYDGYTF.

The V gene is TRBV5-7, the J gene TRBJ1-5; D may be TRBD1 (6 bases). TRBV5-7 is noted as an ORF with a role that remains uncertain. CDR3 length: 19 residues. The V end lost 2 bases, the J end lost 4 bases, and 25 bases lay between the germline ends. Here the CDR3 DNA reads TGTGCCAGCAGCTTTTGGGGGCGCGGTACCTCAGAACCAAATCAGCCCCAGCATTTT. It encodes CASSFWGRGTSEPNQPQHF.

The rearrangement links TRBV19 to TRBJ2-1; weak D call: TRBD2 (7 bases). The CDR3 totals 16 residues. V was pared by 3 bases and J by 9 bases, with 21 bases between. CDR1 and CDR2 from the germline V gene are LNHDA and SQIVND (reference sequence). The CDR3 sequence is CASSMLEGGALVEQFF. The CDR3, as DNA: TGTGCCAGTAGTATGTTGGAGGGGGGGGCTCTAGTTGAGCAGTTCTTC.

This chain links TRBV10-3 with TRBJ2-1; 10 bases agree with TRBD1. Germline CDR1 is ENHRY and CDR2 is SYGVKD. The trim removed 6 bases at V and 2 bases at J, leaving 7 bases unmatched. The CDR3 loop spans 16 amino acids. CDR3 DNA sequence: TGTGCCATCAGCCTCGGGACAGGGGATACCTACAATGAGCAGTTCTTC. Its translation: CAISLGTGDTYNEQFF.

The rearrangement uses TRBV11-2 and TRBJ2-3; 9 nucleotides align to TRBD2. Germline CDR1 and CDR2: SGHAT and FQNNGV. The CDR3 loop spans 16 amino acids. J was trimmed by 5 bases and V by 4 bases; bases with no gene match: 10. In nucleotides, the CDR3 is TGTGCCAGCAGCTCAACAGGCGGGGGGGCCAGAGATACGCAGTATTTT. As protein: CASSSTGGGARDTQYF.

Here the CDR3 reads CASSSPGTGGDTQYF. For the CDR3, the DNA is TGTGCCAGCAGCTCTCCCGGGACAGGGGGGGATACGCAGTATTTT. The J gene is TRBJ2-3, the V gene TRBV9; 11 bases align to TRBD1. This CDR3 is built from 15 residues. The V and J ends lost 4 bases and 6 bases, in that order; junction bases with no gene match: 7. From germline, CDR1 is SGDLS and CDR2 YYNGEE.

V gene TRBV9 combines with J gene TRBJ2-3; 8 nucleotides agree with TRBD1. From germline, CDR1 is SGDLS and CDR2 YYNGEE. The length of the CDR3 is 15 residues. V gave up 3 bases and J gave up 4 bases; unmatched junction bases: 7. This CDR3 reads CASSADRGLPDTQYF. The CDR3 DNA reads as TGTGCCAGCAGCGCTGACAGGGGATTGCCAGATACGCAGTATTTT.

The CDR3 DNA is TGTGCCAGCAGTGAATCTAGCGGGGGCACAGATACGCAGTATTTT. Translation: CASSESSGGTDTQYF. The chain is built from TRBV6-1 and TRBJ2-3; TRBD2 matches 9 bases. The CDR3 has 15 amino acids. Germline values: CDR1 MNHNS, CDR2 SASEGT. Trimming at V came to 2 bases and at J to 1 base, leaving 1 base not matched to a gene.

This sequence joins TRBV7-3 and TRBJ2-3, with 15 bases matching TRBD2. The CDR3 has 17 residues. With V trimmed by 3 bases and J by 5 bases, 6 bases remained unmatched. Germline V CDR1 and CDR2: SGHTA, FQGTGA. The CDR3 here is CASSFGLAGGRLDTQYF. In DNA, the CDR3 is TGTGCCAGCAGCTTTGGACTAGCGGGGGGGCGTTTAGATACGCAGTATTTT.

The rearrangement links TRBV11-2 to TRBJ2-1, with TRBD2 matching over 9 bases. The CDR3 contains 16 residues. The germline CDR1 and CDR2 sequences are SGHAT and FQNNGV. Germline trimming cut 4 bases from V and 6 bases from J; bases unmatched to any gene: 10. The CDR3 sequence: CASSSRRRGGINEQFF. DNA for the CDR3: TGTGCCAGCAGCTCCCGCCGGCGGGGGGGCATCAATGAGCAGTTCTTC.

This sequence joins TRBV11-2 and TRBJ1-5; D unresolved. The V and J ends lost 0 bases and 2 bases respectively, with 8 bases between them. CDR1 SGHAT and CDR2 FQNNGV come from the germline V gene. The CDR3 runs to 15 residues. The CDR3 nucleotides are TGTGCCAGCAGCTTAGAGGGCTGGGGCAATCAGCCCCAGCATTTT. It encodes CASSLEGWGNQPQHF.

Here the CDR3 reads CASNSDYPTDRNTEAFF. CDR3 nucleotides: TGTGCCAGCAATTCCGATTACCCGACGGACAGAAACACTGAAGCTTTCTTT. The V gene is TRBV5-8, the J gene TRBJ1-1; the D gene is possibly TRBD1 (6 bases). Trimming took 6 bases from V and 2 from J, leaving 23 bases between them. This CDR3 comprises 17 residues. Germline V gene lookup returns CDR1 SGHTS and CDR2 YDEGEE. Drawing the rest from reference TRBV5-8 and TRBJ1-1, the complete variable domain is EAGVTQSPTHLIKTRGQQATLRCSPISGHTSVYWYQQALGLGLQFLLWYDEGEERNRGNFPPRFSGRQFPNYSSELNVNALELEDSALYLCASNSDYPTDRNTEAFFGQGTRLTVV.

This clone occurred once. This rearrangement joins TRBV13 to TRBJ1-3; TRBD1 matches 7 bases. After removal of 3 bases from V and 1 base from J, the junction contained 3 bases not matched to a gene. Per the germline V gene, CDR1 is PRHDT and CDR2 is FYEKMQ (reference sequence). CDR3 length: 15 residues. The CDR3 is CASSFGRGSGNTIYF. The CDR3 DNA reads as TGTGCCAGCAGCTTCGGCAGGGGGTCTGGAAACACCATATATTTT.

In DNA form, the CDR3 reads TGTGCCAGCAGTGCAGACTATGGCTACACCTTC. Its translation: CASSADYGYTF. This chain connects TRBV2 to TRBJ1-2; D gene unclear. The length of the CDR3 is 11 residues. Germline CDR1 reads SNHLY; CDR2 reads FYNNEI. V was pared by 4 bases and J by 3 bases, with 3 bases between.